Listed below are T cell receptor beta chains from one sample, sequenced in a study of STAT3 mutations in large granular lymphocyte leukemia. Here immunoSEQ multiplex PCR was the method, and the copy in TCRdb shows in-frame clones only, minus some. The sample consists of 3,400 or so clones, about 74% of them appearing once. The material sequenced was peripheral blood mononuclear cells. These TCRs come from a man aged 55 to 70 with T-cell large granular lymphocyte leukemia. Some clones in this sample may be carry-over from other donors' samples. Each CDR3 is given with its conserved first and last residue. D genes are given only for firm matches. Size is omitted from some rows. Given values are once, few, many or a class for expanded clones.

clone_size	v_call	j_call	d_call	cdr3_aa	cdr3_nt
NA	TRBV5-1	TRBJ2-1	TRBD2	CASSGGDSYNEQFF	TGCGCCAGCAGCGGGGGGGACTCCTACAATGAGCAGTTCTTC
NA	TRBV10-2	TRBJ2-1	TRBD2	CASSNFLAAVSNEQFF	TGCGCCAGCAGTAACTTCCTAGCGGCTGTTAGCAATGAGCAGTTCTTC
few	TRBV27	TRBJ2-6	NA	CASSVKGWLQSRANVLTF	TGTGCCAGCAGTGTAAAGGGCTGGCTACAAAGTCGGGCCAACGTCCTGACTTTC
NA	TRBV7-9	TRBJ1-1	TRBD1	CASSSDRGGTMNTEAFF	TGTGCCAGCAGCTCGGACAGGGGCGGTACGATGAACACTGAAGCTTTCTTT
NA	TRBV7-2	TRBJ2-7	NA	CASSPTGYEQYF	TGTGCCAGCAGCCCGACGGGGTACGAGCAGTACTTC
few	TRBV5-1	TRBJ1-5	NA	CASSLRTQRSNQPQHF	TGCGCCAGCAGCTTGCGGACCCAACGGAGCAATCAGCCCCAGCATTTT
few	TRBV28	TRBJ1-1	NA	CASSFSLVRRGEAFF	TGTGCCAGCAGTTTTTCTCTGGTCCGGCGAGGTGAAGCTTTCTTT
NA	TRBV7-2	TRBJ2-7	TRBD2	CASGHGLAASYEQYF	TGTGCCAGCGGCCATGGGCTAGCGGCATCCTACGAGCAGTACTTC
NA	TRBV18	TRBJ1-4	NA	CASSQYANAATNEKLFF	TGTGCCAGCTCACAGTATGCGAATGCCGCAACTAATGAAAAACTGTTTTTT
NA	TRBV29-1	TRBJ2-2	TRBD2	CSVIPTSGRHTGELFF	TGCAGCGTTATCCCGACTAGCGGGAGGCACACCGGGGAGCTGTTTTTT
NA	TRBV7-9	TRBJ2-1	TRBD2	CASSFPIGAGGMLEQFF	TGTGCCAGCAGCTTCCCCATTGGAGCGGGAGGAATGCTTGAGCAGTTCTTC
NA	TRBV4-1	TRBJ2-7	NA	CASSQLPTSYEQYF	TGCGCCAGCAGCCAACTTCCGACTAGCTACGAGCAGTACTTC
few	TRBV5-1	TRBJ1-2	TRBD1	CASSLRTGGGYTF	TGCGCCAGCAGCTTGAGGACAGGGGGCGGCTACACCTTC
NA	TRBV7-9	TRBJ2-1	TRBD2	CASSHWGGDNEQFF	TGTGCCAGCAGCCACTGGGGAGGGGACAATGAGCAGTTCTTC
NA	TRBV13	TRBJ2-2	TRBD2	CASSTRDYRSGELFF	TGTGCCAGCAGCACCCGGGACTACCGTTCCGGGGAGCTGTTTTTT
NA	TRBV5-4	TRBJ2-3	NA	CASSGWDQGSTDTQYF	TGTGCCAGCAGCGGGTGGGACCAGGGGAGCACAGATACGCAGTATTTT
NA	TRBV7-9	TRBJ2-1	TRBD2	CASSLRPSGFTEQFF	TGTGCCAGCAGCTTAAGGCCTAGCGGTTTCACTGAGCAGTTCTTC
NA	TRBV5-4	TRBJ2-5	TRBD1	CASSPTGGGETQYF	TGTGCCAGCAGCCCGACAGGGGGCGGGGAGACCCAGTACTTC
NA	TRBV5-4	TRBJ2-1	TRBD1	CASRDPTGGTYNEQFF	TGTGCCAGCAGAGACCCAACAGGGGGAACCTACAATGAGCAGTTCTTC
NA	TRBV7-9	TRBJ1-2	NA	CASSPAQTNYGYTF	TGTGCCAGCAGCCCCGCACAGACTAACTATGGCTACACCTTC
NA	TRBV11-2	TRBJ2-7	NA	CASSNGDSRYEQYF	TGTGCCAGCAGCAATGGGGACTCAAGGTACGAGCAGTACTTC
NA	TRBV10-3	TRBJ2-5	NA	CAISESVAEETQYF	TGTGCCATCAGTGAGTCGGTAGCGGAAGAGACCCAGTACTTC
NA	TRBV12-5	TRBJ2-3	NA	CASGEQGPTDTQYF	TGTGCTAGTGGCGAACAGGGACCCACAGATACGCAGTATTTT
NA	TRBV4-3	TRBJ1-2	NA	CASKPGVWVDYGYTF	TGCGCCAGCAAACCAGGGGTCTGGGTTGACTATGGCTACACCTTC
NA	TRBV9	TRBJ1-2	NA	CASSVDGKPMGGYTF	TGTGCCAGCAGCGTAGACGGCAAGCCTATGGGTGGCTACACCTTC
once	TRBV29-1	TRBJ2-7	TRBD2	CSVELAGGLYEQYF	TGCAGCGTTGAACTAGCGGGAGGTCTATACGAGCAGTACTTC
NA	TRBV29-1	TRBJ2-1	NA	CSVAFWENEQFF	TGCAGCGTTGCGTTCTGGGAGAATGAGCAGTTCTTC
NA	TRBV27	TRBJ1-1	TRBD1	CASSELTGGLDTEAFF	TGTGCCAGCAGTGAGCTGACAGGGGGCTTGGACACTGAAGCTTTCTTT
once	TRBV4-3	TRBJ1-2	NA	CASSPSWDGGYGYTF	TGCGCCAGCAGCCCCTCATGGGATGGAGGCTATGGCTACACCTTC
NA	TRBV7-2	TRBJ2-5	NA	CASSQRGETQYF	TGTGCCAGCAGCCAGAGGGGTGAGACCCAGTACTTC
NA	TRBV6-5	TRBJ2-7	NA	CASSSGTLSSYEQYF	TGTGCCAGCAGTTCCGGGACCCTGAGCTCCTACGAGCAGTACTTC
NA	TRBV5-5	TRBJ1-2	NA	CASSLEADYGYTF	TGTGCCAGCAGCTTGGAGGCAGACTATGGCTACACCTTC
NA	TRBV6-5	TRBJ2-7	NA	CASSYSRAGKGEQYF	TGTGCCAGCAGTTACTCGAGGGCGGGGAAGGGCGAGCAGTACTTC
medium-sized	TRBV5-1	TRBJ2-1	TRBD2	CASSLSPLAGGFNEQFF	TGCGCCAGCAGCTTGTCCCCACTAGCGGGAGGGTTCAATGAGCAGTTCTTC
NA	TRBV2	TRBJ2-3	NA	CASSYSTDTQYF	TGTGCCAGCAGTTACAGCACAGATACGCAGTATTTT
NA	TRBV5-6	TRBJ1-3	TRBD1	CASSQTGEPSGNTIYF	TGTGCCAGCAGCCAGACAGGGGAACCCTCTGGAAACACCATATATTTT
NA	TRBV30	TRBJ1-1	NA	CAWSVDTVEAFF	TGTGCCTGGAGTGTAGACACTGTTGAAGCTTTCTTT
NA	TRBV2	TRBJ2-5	TRBD2	CASVVLAGEMYF	TGTGCCAGTGTGGTACTAGCGGGGGAAATGTACTTC
medium-sized	TRBV15	TRBJ1-4	NA	CATSTEGREKLFF	TGTGCCACCAGCACCGAGGGGCGCGAAAAACTGTTTTTT
NA	TRBV30	TRBJ2-6	NA	CAWSRGVSGANVLTF	TGTGCCTGGAGCCGTGGGGTCTCTGGGGCCAACGTCCTGACTTTC
NA	TRBV30	TRBJ1-2	NA	CAWSGVWGYGYTF	TGTGCCTGGAGTGGTGTATGGGGGTATGGCTACACCTTC
NA	TRBV29-1	TRBJ1-4	NA	CSVVAEGHNEKLFF	TGCAGCGTTGTCGCGGAAGGGCATAATGAAAAACTGTTTTTT
NA	TRBV25-1	TRBJ1-1	NA	CASSETGTRAFF	TGTGCCAGCAGCGAAACAGGGACTCGCGCTTTCTTT
NA	TRBV7-9	TRBJ2-3	NA	CASSLRDTDTQYF	TGTGCCAGCAGCTTAAGGGACACGGATACGCAGTATTTT
NA	TRBV6-5	TRBJ1-2	TRBD1	CASSRTGVGYGYTF	TGTGCCAGCAGTCGCACAGGGGTAGGCTATGGCTACACCTTC
NA	TRBV6-6	TRBJ2-7	TRBD1	CASNTDHRGSYEQYF	TGTGCCAGCAATACTGATCACAGGGGCTCCTACGAGCAGTACTTC
NA	TRBV30	TRBJ1-4	NA	CACGGPGEKLFF	TGTGCCTGTGGGGGTCCCGGTGAAAAACTGTTTTTT
NA	TRBV30	TRBJ2-2	NA	CAWSPNRVRTGELFF	TGTGCCTGGAGTCCGAACCGGGTCCGAACCGGGGAGCTGTTTTTT
NA	TRBV7-9	TRBJ2-1	NA	CAARAGPYNEQFF	TGTGCCGCTCGGGCGGGACCTTACAATGAGCAGTTCTTC
NA	TRBV30	TRBJ1-1	NA	CAWSFALPNTEAFF	TGTGCCTGGAGTTTCGCCCTCCCGAACACTGAAGCTTTCTTT
NA	TRBV5-1	TRBJ2-3	TRBD2	CASSLLAGDSTDTQYF	TGCGCCAGCAGTCTTCTAGCGGGAGACAGCACAGATACGCAGTATTTT
NA	TRBV5-4	TRBJ2-3	NA	CASSLSGTDTQYF	TGTGCCAGCAGCTTATCAGGCACAGATACGCAGTATTTT
once	TRBV9	TRBJ2-1	TRBD2	CASSLTSGYNEQFF	TGTGCCAGCAGCCTTACTAGCGGATACAATGAGCAGTTCTTC
NA	TRBV4-1	TRBJ2-3	NA	CASSQDGKGPVGTQYF	TGCGCCAGCAGCCAAGACGGGAAGGGACCGGTTGGTACGCAGTATTTT
NA	TRBV5-1	TRBJ2-5	NA	CASSPNPDRETQYF	TGCGCCAGCAGCCCTAACCCGGATCGAGAGACCCAGTACTTC
NA	TRBV9	TRBJ2-1	TRBD1	CASSLTGSSYNEQFF	TGTGCCAGCAGCTTGACAGGGAGCTCCTACAATGAGCAGTTCTTC
NA	TRBV5-4	TRBJ1-2	NA	CASSQDGYGYTF	TGCGCCAGCAGCCAAGATGGCTATGGCTACACCTTC
NA	TRBV7-9	TRBJ2-4	NA	CASTPRDFIAKNIQYF	TGTGCCAGCACCCCCCGGGATTTCATAGCCAAAAACATTCAGTACTTC
NA	TRBV6-5	TRBJ2-7	TRBD1	CASSRTGTATYEQYF	TGTGCCAGCAGCCGGACCGGGACAGCGACCTACGAGCAGTACTTC
NA	TRBV5-1	TRBJ1-2	TRBD1	CASSLAGGPYGYTF	TGCGCCAGCAGCTTGGCAGGGGGTCCTTATGGCTACACCTTC